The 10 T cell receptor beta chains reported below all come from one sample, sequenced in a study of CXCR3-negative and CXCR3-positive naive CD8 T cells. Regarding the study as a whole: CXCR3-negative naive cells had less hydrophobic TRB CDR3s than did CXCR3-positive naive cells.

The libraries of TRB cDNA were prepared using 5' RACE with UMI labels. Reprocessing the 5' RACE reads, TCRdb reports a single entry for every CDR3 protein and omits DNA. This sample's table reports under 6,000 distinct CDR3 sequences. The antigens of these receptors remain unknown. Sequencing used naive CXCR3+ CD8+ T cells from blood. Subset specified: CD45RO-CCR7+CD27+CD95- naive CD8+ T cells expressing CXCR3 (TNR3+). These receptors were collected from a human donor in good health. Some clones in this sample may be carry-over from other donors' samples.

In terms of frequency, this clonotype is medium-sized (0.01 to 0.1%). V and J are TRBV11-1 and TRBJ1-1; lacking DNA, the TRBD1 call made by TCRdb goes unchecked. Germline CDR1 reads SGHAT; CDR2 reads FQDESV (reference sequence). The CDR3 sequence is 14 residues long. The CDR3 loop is CASSPPGRNTEAFF. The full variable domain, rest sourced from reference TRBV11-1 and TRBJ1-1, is EAEVAQSPRYKITEKSQAVAFWCDPISGHATLYWYRQILGQGPELLVQFQDESVVDDSQLPKDRFSAERLKGVDSTLKIQPAELGDSAMYLCASSPPGRNTEAFFGQGTRLTVV.

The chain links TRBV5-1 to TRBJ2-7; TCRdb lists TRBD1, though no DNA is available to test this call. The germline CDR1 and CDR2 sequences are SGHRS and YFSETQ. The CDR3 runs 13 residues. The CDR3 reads CASSTTGTYEQYF.

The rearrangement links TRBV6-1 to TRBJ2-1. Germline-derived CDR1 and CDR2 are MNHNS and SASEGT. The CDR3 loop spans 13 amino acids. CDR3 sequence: CASSVKSYNEQFF.

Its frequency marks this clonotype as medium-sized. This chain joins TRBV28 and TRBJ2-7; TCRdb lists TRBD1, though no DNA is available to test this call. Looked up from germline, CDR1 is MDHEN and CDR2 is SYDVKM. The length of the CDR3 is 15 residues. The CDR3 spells CASSSTNIRGDEQYF.

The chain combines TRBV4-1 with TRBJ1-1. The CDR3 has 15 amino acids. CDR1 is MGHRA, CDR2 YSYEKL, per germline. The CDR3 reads CASSQSLSLNTEAFF.

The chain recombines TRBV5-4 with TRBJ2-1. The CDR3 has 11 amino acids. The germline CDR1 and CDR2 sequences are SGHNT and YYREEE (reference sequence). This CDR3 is CASSLGTEQFF. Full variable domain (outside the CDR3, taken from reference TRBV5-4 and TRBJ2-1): ETGVTQSPTHLIKTRGQQVTLRCSSQSGHNTVSWYQQALGQGPQFIFQYYREEENGRGNFPPRFSGLQFPNYSSELNVNALELDDSALYLCASSLGTEQFFGPGTRLTVL.

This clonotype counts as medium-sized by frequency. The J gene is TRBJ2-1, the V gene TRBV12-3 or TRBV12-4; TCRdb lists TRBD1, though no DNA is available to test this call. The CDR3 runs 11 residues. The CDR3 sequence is CASSLGGEQFF.

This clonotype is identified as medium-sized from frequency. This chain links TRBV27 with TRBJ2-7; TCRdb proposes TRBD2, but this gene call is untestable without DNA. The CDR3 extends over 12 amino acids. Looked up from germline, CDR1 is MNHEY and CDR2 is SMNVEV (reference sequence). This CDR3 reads CASSFGAGEQYF.

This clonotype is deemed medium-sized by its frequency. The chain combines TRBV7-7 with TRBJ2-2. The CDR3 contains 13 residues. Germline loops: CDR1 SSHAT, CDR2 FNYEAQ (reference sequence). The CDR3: CASSPGGIGELFF. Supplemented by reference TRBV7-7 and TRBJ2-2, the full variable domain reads GAGVSQSPRYKVTKRGQDVTLRCDPISSHATLYWYQQALGQGPEFLTYFNYEAQPDKSGLPSDRFSAERPEGSISTLTIQRTEQRDSAMYRCASSPGGIGELFFGEGSRLTVL.

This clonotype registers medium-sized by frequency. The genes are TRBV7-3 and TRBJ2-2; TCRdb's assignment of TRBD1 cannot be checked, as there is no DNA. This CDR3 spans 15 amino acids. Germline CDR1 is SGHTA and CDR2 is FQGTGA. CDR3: CASSPDRLGTGELFF.